The entry below gives a single T cell receptor beta chain sequence along with its context. In the PCR, 60 Vbeta and 13 Jbeta primers were used. TCRdb's table, derived via immunoSEQ multiplex PCR, lists solely in-frame clones and lacks some. The sample contains about 160,000 clones, 75% to 90% of which appear only once. Germline lookup yields CDR1 MNHEY and CDR2 SMNVEV (reference sequence). V was pared by 4 bases and J by 4 bases, with 10 bases between. CDR3 size: 14 residues. Healthy bone marrow donors formed the donor group. The entry originates in a study of cytomegalovirus exposure and HLA in healthy donors.

Sequencing was done on a sample of PBMCs. The receptor's source is a boy aged 2 to 10 in good health and CMV-seronegative. The V and J genes are TRBV27 and TRBJ2-2; D is possibly TRBD2 (5 bases). CDR3 loop: CASSYGDTTGELFF. The CDR3 DNA follows: TGTGCCAGCAGTTACGGGGATACCACCGGGGAGCTGTTTTTT.